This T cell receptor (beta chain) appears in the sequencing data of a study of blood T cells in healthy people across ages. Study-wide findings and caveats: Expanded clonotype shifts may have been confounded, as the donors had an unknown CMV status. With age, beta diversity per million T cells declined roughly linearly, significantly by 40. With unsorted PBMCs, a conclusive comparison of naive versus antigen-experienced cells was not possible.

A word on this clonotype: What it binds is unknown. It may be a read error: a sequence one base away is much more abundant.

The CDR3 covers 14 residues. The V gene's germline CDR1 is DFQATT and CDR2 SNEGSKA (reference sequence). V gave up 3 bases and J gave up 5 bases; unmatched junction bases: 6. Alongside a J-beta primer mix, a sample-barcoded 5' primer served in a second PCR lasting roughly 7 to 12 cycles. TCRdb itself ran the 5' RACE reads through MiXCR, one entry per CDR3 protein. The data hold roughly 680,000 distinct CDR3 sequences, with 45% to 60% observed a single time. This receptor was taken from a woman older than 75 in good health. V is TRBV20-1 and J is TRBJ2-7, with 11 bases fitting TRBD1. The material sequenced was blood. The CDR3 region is CSARGTGGRNEQYF. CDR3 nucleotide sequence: TGCAGTGCTAGGGGGACAGGGGGTCGGAACGAGCAGTACTTC.